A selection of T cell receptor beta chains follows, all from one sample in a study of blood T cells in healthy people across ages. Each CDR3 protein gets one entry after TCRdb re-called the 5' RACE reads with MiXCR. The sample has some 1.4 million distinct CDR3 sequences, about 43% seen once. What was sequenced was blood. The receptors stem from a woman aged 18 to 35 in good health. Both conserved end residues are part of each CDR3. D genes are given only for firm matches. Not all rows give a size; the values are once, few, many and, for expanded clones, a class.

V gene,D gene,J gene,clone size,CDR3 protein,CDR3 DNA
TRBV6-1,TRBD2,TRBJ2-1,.,CASSGLAGGWVEQFF,TGTGCCAGTTCTGGGCTAGCGGGAGGTTGGGTTGAGCAGTTCTTC
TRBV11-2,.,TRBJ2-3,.,CASSLSGKPDTQYF,TGTGCCAGCAGCTTGAGTGGGAAGCCAGATACGCAGTATTTT
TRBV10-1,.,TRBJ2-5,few,CASSESRGTGRKETQYF,TGCGCCAGCAGTGAGTCGAGGGGGACGGGACGGAAAGAGACCCAGTACTTC
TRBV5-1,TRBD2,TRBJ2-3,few,CASSRLSGGADTQYF,TGCGCCAGCAGCCGCTTAAGCGGGGGAGCAGATACGCAGTATTTT
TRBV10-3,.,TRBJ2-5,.,CAISEPYKGEETQYF,TGTGCCATCAGTGAGCCCTATAAGGGGGAAGAGACCCAGTACTTC
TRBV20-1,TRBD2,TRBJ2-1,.,CSAREGGLAGRSSYNEQFF,TGCAGTGCTAGGGAAGGGGGTCTAGCGGGGCGGAGCTCCTACAATGAGCAGTTCTTC
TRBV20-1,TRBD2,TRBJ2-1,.,CSARRPSGVGEQFF,TGCAGTGCGCGTAGGCCTAGCGGGGTCGGTGAGCAGTTCTTC
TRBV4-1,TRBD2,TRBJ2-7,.,CAGSPSLAGGDEQYF,TGCGCCGGCAGCCCCTCACTAGCGGGAGGCGACGAGCAGTACTTC
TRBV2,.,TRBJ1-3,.,CASTLTGGGNTIYF,TGTGCCAGCACTCTGACAGGCGGCGGAAACACCATATATTTT
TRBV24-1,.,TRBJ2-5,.,CATSDPVSGSETQYF,TGTGCCACCAGTGACCCCGTTTCGGGGAGCGAGACCCAGTACTTC
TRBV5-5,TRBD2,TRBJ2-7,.,CASSLANAGVGFEQYF,TGTGCCAGCAGCTTGGCCAACGCGGGAGTCGGGTTCGAGCAGTACTTC
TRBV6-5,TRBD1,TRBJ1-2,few,CASSSYRGGYTF,TGTGCCAGCAGTTCGTACAGGGGCGGCTACACCTTC
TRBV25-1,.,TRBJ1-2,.,CASSEDTGNYGYTF,TGTGCCAGCAGTGAAGACACAGGGAACTATGGCTACACCTTC
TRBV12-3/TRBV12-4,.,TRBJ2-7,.,CASSSVGPWVDQYF,TGTGCCAGCAGTTCGGTGGGGCCCTGGGTGGACCAGTACTTC
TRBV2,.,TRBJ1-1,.,CARHSVNTEAFF,TGTGCCAGACATAGTGTGAACACTGAAGCTTTCTTT
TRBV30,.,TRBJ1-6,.,CTWSPHALQDSPLHF,TGTACCTGGAGCCCGCATGCCCTGCAGGATTCACCCCTCCACTTT
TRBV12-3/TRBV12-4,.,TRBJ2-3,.,CASSAPDKRYTQYF,TGTGCCAGCAGTGCCCCTGACAAACGATATACGCAGTATTTT
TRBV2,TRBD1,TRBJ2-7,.,CASRPGTGGYEQYF,TGTGCCAGCAGGCCCGGGACAGGGGGCTACGAGCAGTACTTC
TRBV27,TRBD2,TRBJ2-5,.,CASSLFFSGGQETQYF,TGTGCCAGCAGTTTATTTTTTAGCGGGGGACAAGAGACCCAGTACTTC
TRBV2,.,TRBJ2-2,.,CASSERAVTGELFF,TGTGCCAGCAGTGAGCGGGCAGTGACCGGGGAGCTGTTTTTT
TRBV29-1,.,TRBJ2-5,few,CSVEVGVRRGTQYF,TGCAGCGTTGAAGTTGGTGTCAGACGGGGGACCCAGTACTTC
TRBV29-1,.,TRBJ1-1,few,CSVAPRLWTEAFF,TGCAGCGTTGCACCTCGGCTATGGACTGAAGCTTTCTTT
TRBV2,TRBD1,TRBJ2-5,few,CASFRDRDQETQYF,TGTGCCAGCTTCCGGGACAGGGATCAAGAGACCCAGTACTTC
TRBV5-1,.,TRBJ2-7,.,CASSPQGLTGINYEQYF,TGCGCCAGCAGCCCTCAGGGGTTGACGGGGATCAACTACGAGCAGTACTTC
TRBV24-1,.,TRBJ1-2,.,CATSDGAGPNYGYTF,TGTGCCACCAGTGATGGGGCAGGCCCTAACTATGGCTACACCTTC
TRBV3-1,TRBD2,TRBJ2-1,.,CASSHSPGGPYNEQFF,TGTGCCAGCAGCCATTCCCCGGGAGGGCCATACAATGAGCAGTTCTTC
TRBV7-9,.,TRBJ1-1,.,CASSLAKNTEAFF,TGTGCCAGCAGCTTAGCCAAGAACACTGAAGCTTTCTTT
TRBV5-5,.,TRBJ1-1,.,CASKPSTDGIEAFF,TGTGCCAGCAAGCCTTCCACGGATGGGATTGAAGCTTTCTTT
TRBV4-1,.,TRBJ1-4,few,CASSQVAAPRAHERKGLFF,TGCGCCAGCAGCCAAGTTGCCGCCCCCAGGGCTCACGAGAGAAAAGGATTGTTTTTT
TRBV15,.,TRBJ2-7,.,CATSRDNYNEQYF,TGTGCCACCAGCAGGGACAATTACAATGAGCAGTACTTC
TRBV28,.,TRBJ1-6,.,CASRSQGPRNSPLHF,TGTGCCAGCAGATCACAGGGCCCCCGAAATTCACCCCTCCACTTT
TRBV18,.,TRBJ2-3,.,CASSPSVVSTDTQYF,TGTGCCAGCTCACCCAGTGTGGTTAGCACAGATACGCAGTATTTT
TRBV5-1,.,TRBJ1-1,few,CASSLRGALNTEAFF,TGCGCCAGCAGCCTCCGGGGGGCCCTGAACACTGAAGCTTTCTTT
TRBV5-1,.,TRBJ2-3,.,CASSLGQQYGDTQYF,TGCGCCAGCAGCTTGGGGCAGCAATACGGGGATACGCAGTATTTT
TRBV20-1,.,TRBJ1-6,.,CSARDWGNSPLHF,TGCAGTGCTAGAGATTGGGGCAATTCACCCCTCCACTTT
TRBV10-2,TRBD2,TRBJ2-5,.,CASSDRLADQETQYF,TGCGCCAGCAGTGATCGGCTAGCGGATCAAGAGACCCAGTACTTC
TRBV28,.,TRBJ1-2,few,CASSRLGAYGYTF,TGTGCCAGCAGTCGACTGGGAGCTTATGGCTACACCTTC
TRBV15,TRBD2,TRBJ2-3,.,CATSRVAGVTDTQYF,TGTGCCACCAGCAGAGTAGCGGGAGTGACAGATACGCAGTATTTT
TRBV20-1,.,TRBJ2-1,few,CSARDGPLGEQFF,TGCAGTGCTAGAGATGGACCCCTCGGCGAGCAGTTCTTC
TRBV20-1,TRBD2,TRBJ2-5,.,CSARSSGGAGQETQYF,TGCAGTGCTAGAAGTAGCGGGGGGGCCGGACAAGAGACCCAGTACTTC
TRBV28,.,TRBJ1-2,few,CASRVFFRSYGYTF,TGTGCCAGCAGAGTATTCTTTAGGAGCTATGGCTACACCTTC
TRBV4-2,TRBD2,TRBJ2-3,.,CASSQAGTSGGFADTQYF,TGTGCCAGCAGCCAAGCAGGGACTAGCGGGGGGTTCGCAGATACGCAGTATTTT
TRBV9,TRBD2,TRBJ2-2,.,CASSVVKGLAGGTNTGELFF,TGTGCCAGCAGCGTAGTCAAGGGACTAGCGGGAGGAACCAACACCGGGGAGCTGTTTTTT
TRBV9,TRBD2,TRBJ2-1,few,CASSVGVAGVSNEQFF,TGTGCCAGCAGCGTAGGGGTAGCGGGGGTTAGCAATGAGCAGTTCTTC
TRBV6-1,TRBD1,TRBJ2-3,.,CASSELSQGASTDTQYF,TGTGCCAGCAGTGAACTCTCACAGGGGGCTTCAACAGATACGCAGTATTTT